Reported below is one TCR beta chain. What it binds is not known. These data originate in a study of vaccination effects on CD4 cells after COVID-19. Whole-study findings and limits: Clones induced by infection and by vaccine showed marked clonal contraction late after vaccination.

Assay used: immunoSEQ multiplex PCR; TCRdb lists only in-frame clones, some missing. The data show 23,000 or so clones, with more than 80% seen just once and roughly 6% held by the top ten. There are 14 residues in the CDR3. CDR1 and CDR2 (germline): LNHDA, SQIVND (reference sequence). Trimming cost V 6 bases and J 6 bases; bases outside gene matches: 7. Antigen-specific CD4+ T cell clonotypes were called by their expansion after viral peptide-pool culture in ViraFEST. An approximately ten-day culture period preceded the isolation of CD4+ T cells. The cohort was immunized with two doses of either the BNT162b2 or mRNA-1273 vaccine.

The clonotype was recovered from a human donor who received a COVID-19 vaccine. Some clones in this sample may be carry-over from other donors' samples. The genes are TRBV19 and TRBJ1-5; 8 nucleotides match TRBD1. The sequencing here drew on CD4+ T cells from PBMCs cultured with SARS-CoV-2 spike peptides, taken after COVID-19 vaccination. CDR3 residues: CASSGQGWGQPQHF. Written as DNA, the CDR3 is TGTGCCAGTAGCGGACAGGGTTGGGGTCAGCCCCAGCATTTT.